These 23 T cell receptor beta chains originate from one sample sequenced in a study of control samples from healthy donors and cancer patients. Some clones are missing from TCRdb's copy, which holds only in-frame ones; the method was immunoSEQ multiplex PCR. The table shows more than 90,000 clones, with about 89% occurring only once. The specimen sequenced was blood. The receptor source for this set is a man aged 30-40 years in good health.

V usage is TRBV27 and J usage is TRBJ1-6; unclear D gene. The V gene's germline CDR1 is MNHEY and CDR2 SMNVEV (reference sequence). The CDR3 totals 13 residues. CDR3 in amino acids: CACREDPLSPLHF. For the CDR3, the DNA is TGTGCTTGTCGAGAGGACCCTCTCTCACCCCTCCACTTT.

This clone was recorded a few times. CDR3 residues: CASSWGAEAYGYTF. The CDR3 DNA is TGTGCCAGCAGTTGGGGGGCAGAGGCTTATGGCTACACCTTC. The chain has TRBV27 and TRBJ1-2, with a possible D match to TRBD1 (6 bases). In germline, CDR1 is MNHEY, CDR2 SMNVEV (reference sequence). CDR3 size: 14 residues. Trimming took 4 bases from V and 5 from J, leaving 14 bases between them.

The chain carries TRBV9 and TRBJ1-2; possible D gene TRBD1, 5 bases. CDR3 length: 14 amino acids. Between the trimmed V and J ends, which lost 4 bases and 0 bases, there was a span of 10 bases. Germline assignment: CDR1 SGDLS and CDR2 YYNGEE. The CDR3 protein is CASSRTDTNYGYTF. CDR3 DNA: TGTGCCAGCAGCCGGACGGACACTAACTATGGCTACACCTTC.

The table lists this clone with a count of one. The chain combines TRBV24-1 with TRBJ2-7; D not certain. V shed 9 bases and J shed 4 bases, with 12 bases lying between them. This CDR3 region has 12 residues. Germline-derived CDR1 and CDR2 are KGHDR and SFDVKD. The CDR3 bases are TGTGCCACCCGGCGGCAGGTGTACGAGCAGTACGTC. This translates into CATRRQVYEQYV.

CDR3 in amino acids: CSAGGGQKVATEAFF. The CDR3 coding sequence is TGCAGCGCCGGCGGCGGACAGAAGGTCGCCACTGAAGCTTTCTTT. The rearrangement links TRBV29-1 to TRBJ1-1; D might be TRBD1 (6 bases). V lost 7 bases, J lost 4 bases, and 22 bases lay in between. CDR1 and CDR2 from the germline V gene are SQVTM and ANQGSEA. The CDR3 is 15 amino acids.

The V and J genes are TRBV6-5 and TRBJ2-5; D not resolved. The V gene lost 2 bases and the J gene lost 2 bases, with 6 bases spanning the gap. Germline V gene sequence: CDR1 MNHEY, CDR2 SVGAGI. The CDR3 consists of 13 residues. The DNA of the CDR3 is TGTGCCAGCAGTTACGTCGGGCAAGAGACCCAGTACTTC. Its translation: CASSYVGQETQYF.

This rearrangement joins TRBV7-2 to TRBJ2-1; no reliable D call. In germline, CDR1 is SGHTA, CDR2 FQGNSA. This CDR3 contains 19 residues. Trimming pared 6 bases from V and 4 bases from J, leaving 28 bases between. The CDR3 sequence: CASSRHIARELNPYNEQFF. CDR3 nucleotides: TGTGCCAGCAGTAGACACATTGCCCGCGAGCTAAATCCGTACAATGAGCAGTTCTTC. Variable domain in full (rest from reference TRBV7-2 and TRBJ2-1): GAGVSQSPSNKVTEKGKDVELRCDPISGHTALYWYRQSLGQGLEFLIYFQGNSAPDKSGLPSDRFSAERTGGSVSTLTIQRTQQEDSAVYLCASSRHIARELNPYNEQFFGPGTRLTVL.

This clone has only one observation. The V gene is TRBV4-3, the J gene TRBJ1-4; 7 bases agree with TRBD1. CDR1 and CDR2 (germline): LGHNA, YSLEER. This CDR3 spans 15 amino acids. The V gene end was trimmed by 0 bases and the J gene end by 7 bases; junction bases not matched to a gene: 5. CDR3: CASSQDRGTAEKLFF. The CDR3, as DNA: TGCGCCAGCAGCCAAGATCGGGGGACAGCTGAAAAACTGTTTTTT.

V and J are TRBV11-2 and TRBJ2-7; D remains unclear. The CDR3 totals 13 residues. The ends were cut back, 3 bases at V and 2 bases at J, with 8 bases in the middle. In germline, CDR1 is SGHAT, CDR2 FQNNGV. This CDR3 is CASSLYRTYEQYF. As DNA, the CDR3 is TGTGCCAGCAGCTTGTACAGAACCTACGAGCAGTACTTC.

This chain connects TRBV19 to TRBJ2-7, with D perhaps matching TRBD1 (6 bases). The CDR3 spans 14 residues. V lost 5 bases and J lost 0, with 11 bases in between. CDR1 is LNHDA and CDR2 is SQIVND in the germline V gene (reference sequence). The CDR3 sequence is CASSRRDTSYEQYF. CDR3 DNA sequence: TGTGCCAGTAGTCGCCGGGACACCTCCTACGAGCAGTACTTC.

The chain is built from TRBV18 and TRBJ1-6; tentatively, D is TRBD1 (6 bases). CDR1 KGHSH and CDR2 LQKENI come from the germline V gene. The CDR3 extends over 16 amino acids. Trimming removed 3 bases at V and 1 base at J, with 10 bases between. This CDR3 is CASSPNTGSYNSPLHF. As DNA, the CDR3 is TGTGCCAGCTCACCCAATACAGGGTCCTATAATTCACCCCTCCACTTT.

V is TRBV28 and J is TRBJ1-3; TRBD1 might be the D (6 bases). This CDR3 region has 15 residues. Germline CDR1 and CDR2: MDHEN and SYDVKM. Trimming left V 6 bases short and J 1 base short, with 13 bases between. CDR3: CASSKKQGSGNTIYF. In DNA form, the CDR3 reads TGTGCCAGCAGCAAAAAACAGGGTTCTGGAAACACCATATATTTT. Full variable domain (rest looked up from reference TRBV28 and TRBJ1-3): DVKVTQSSRYLVKRTGEKVFLECVQDMDHENMFWYRQDPGLGLRLIYFSYDVKMKEKGDIPEGYSVSREKKERFSLILESASTNQTSMYLCASSKKQGSGNTIYFGEGSWLTVV.

This clone was picked up one time. The V gene is TRBV4-1, the J gene TRBJ2-3, with 10 bases identical to TRBD2. Germline CDR1 MGHRA, CDR2 YSYEKL. The trim removed 0 bases at V and 4 bases at J, leaving 10 bases unmatched. This CDR3 comprises 18 residues. Here the CDR3 reads CASSQDVSSGGFADTQYF. In DNA, the CDR3 is TGCGCCAGCAGCCAAGACGTGTCTAGCGGGGGATTCGCAGATACGCAGTATTTT.

This sequence joins TRBV6-5 and TRBJ1-2; the D gene is possibly TRBD1 (5 bases). The V and J ends lost 6 bases and 2 bases respectively, with 10 bases between them. Germline V gene lookup returns CDR1 MNHEY and CDR2 SVGAGI. This CDR3 is built from 13 residues. CDR3 amino acids: CASSRDGNYGYTF. CDR3 sequence (DNA): TGTGCCAGCAGCCGGGACGGAAACTATGGCTACACCTTC.

V is TRBV27 and J is TRBJ1-4, with 9 bases fitting TRBD1. The CDR3 sequence is 16 residues long. V lost 6 bases to trimming and J lost 7 bases; unmatched junction nucleotides: 12. The germline gives CDR1 MNHEY, CDR2 SMNVEV (reference sequence). In DNA, the CDR3 is TGTGCCAGCAGGCCAGAAACAGGGGGCGTTGGTGAAAAACTGTTTTTT. Its protein product is CASRPETGGVGEKLFF.

The gene calls are TRBV3-1 (or the pseudogene TRBV3-2) and TRBJ2-1; either TRBD1 or TRBD2 may supply D (5 bases each). This CDR3 is 14 amino acids long. Germline V gives CDR1 LGHDT, CDR2 YNNKEL (reference sequence). V lost 4 bases to trimming and J lost 2 bases, with 9 bases between them. This CDR3 reads CASSRTGPYNEQFF. CDR3 nucleotide sequence: TGTGCCAGCAGCCGGACGGGACCCTACAATGAGCAGTTCTTC.

This chain uses TRBV5-1 with TRBJ2-7; 11 nucleotides align to TRBD1. With V trimmed by 4 bases and J by 3 bases, 3 bases remained unmatched. There are 14 residues in the CDR3. Germline CDR1 and CDR2: SGHRS and YFSETQ. CDR3 nucleotides: TGCGCCAGCAGCATCGGGACAGGGGGCTACGAGCAGTACTTC. Its protein product is CASSIGTGGYEQYF.

The rearrangement uses TRBV6-1 and TRBJ2-3; 11 nucleotides line up with TRBD2. The V gene's germline CDR1 is MNHNS and CDR2 SASEGT. V shed 3 bases, J shed 7 bases, and the junction held 9 bases outside the gene matches. The CDR3 is 16 amino acids. CDR3: CASSDPTSGRLNTQYF. The CDR3 nucleotides are TGTGCCAGCAGTGATCCAACTAGCGGGAGACTCAATACGCAGTATTTT.

This sequence joins TRBV28 and TRBJ1-2; 7 bases fit TRBD1. The germline V gene has CDR1 MDHEN and CDR2 SYDVKM. Trimming removed 3 bases from V and 8 bases from J; junction bases left unmatched: 9. The length of the CDR3 is 14 residues. The CDR3 loop is CASSFIQGVRGYTF. The CDR3 nucleotides are TGTGCCAGCAGTTTCATTCAGGGGGTAAGAGGCTACACCTTC.

The chain joins TRBV4-1 to TRBJ2-3; 8 positions match TRBD2. J lost 3 bases, V lost 4 bases, and 12 bases had no gene match. The germline gives CDR1 MGHRA, CDR2 YSYEKL. The CDR3 has 17 residues. This CDR3 reads CASSPYYRGGTTDTQYF. The CDR3, as DNA: TGCGCCAGCAGCCCATATTACCGGGGGGGGACTACAGATACGCAGTATTTT.

This sequence joins TRBV7-5 and TRBJ2-7; the D call TRBD1 from the table was never checked on the DNA. TRBV7-5 is recorded as a pseudogene. The length of the CDR3 is 12 residues. The CDR3 sequence: CVRSFRTDEQYV. CDR3 nucleotides: TGTGTCAGAAGCTTTCGGACAGACGAGCAGTACGTC.

The chain has TRBV18 and TRBJ1-2; TRBD1 aligns across 8 bases. The germline gives CDR1 KGHSH, CDR2 LQKENI. Trimming took 6 bases from V and 6 from J; bases not matched to a gene: 3. The CDR3 has 12 residues. DNA of the CDR3: TGTGCCAGCTCCCCAGGGGGCGATGGCTACACCTTC. Translating gives CASSPGGDGYTF.

V and J are TRBV7-8 and TRBJ1-2; TRBD1 matches 8 bases. Germline V gene lookup returns CDR1 SGHVS and CDR2 FQNEAQ. There are 13 residues in the CDR3. Trimming at V came to 5 bases and at J to 7 bases, leaving 6 bases not matched to a gene. The CDR3 is CASSPGQGGGYTF. DNA of the CDR3: TGTGCCAGCAGCCCCGGACAGGGTGGTGGCTACACCTTC.